What follows are 26 T cell receptor beta chains derived from one specimen sequenced in a study of blood T cell repertoires in COVID-19. The repertoire was sequenced with immunoSEQ multiplex PCR; TCRdb's copy has only in-frame clones and lacks some. The sample consists of under 200,000 clones, around 80% of them appearing once. The sample consisted of PBMCs or T cells enriched from blood (not recorded which). The receptors shown here come from a man between 50 and 59 years old who had recovered from COVID-19.

The chain employs TRBV7-9 and TRBJ1-1, with TRBD1 identical over 7 bases. Germline CDR1 reads SEHNR; CDR2 reads FQNEAQ (reference sequence). The V and J ends lost 5 bases and 3 bases, in that order; junction bases with no gene match: 12. The CDR3 loop spans 16 amino acids. The CDR3 region has the DNA TGTGCCAGCAGCCCCCTCGACAGGGCAATTCACACTGAAGCTTTCTTT. This codes for CASSPLDRAIHTEAFF.

This chain connects TRBV27 to TRBJ1-2, with D maybe TRBD1 (6 bases). Per the germline V gene, CDR1 is MNHEY and CDR2 is SMNVEV (reference sequence). Trimming stripped 5 bases from V and 4 bases from J, with 14 bases between. There are 14 residues in the CDR3. The CDR3 nucleotides are TGTGCCAGCAGTGCGAACAGGGTTAGCTATGGCTACACCTTC. This encodes CASSANRVSYGYTF.

The V gene is TRBV4-3, the J gene TRBJ1-2; perhaps TRBD1 as D (6 bases). The germline V gene has CDR1 LGHNA and CDR2 YSLEER. The CDR3 length is 14 residues. The ends were cut back, 2 bases at V and 5 bases at J, with 12 bases in the middle. The CDR3 region is CASSQTGSGYGYTF. CDR3 coding DNA: TGCGCCAGCAGCCAAACAGGGTCCGGTTATGGCTACACCTTC.

The chain employs TRBV19 and TRBJ1-1, with a tentative D call TRBD1 (5 bases). This CDR3 is built from 13 residues. CDR1 is LNHDA, CDR2 SQIVND, per germline (reference sequence). Trimming removed 3 bases from V and 10 bases from J, with 15 bases in between. The CDR3 DNA is TGTGCCAGTAGTATGCGGGACTCCAGAGGAGCTTTCTTT. It specifies CASSMRDSRGAFF.

The chain is built from TRBV4-3 and TRBJ2-5; a possible D gene is TRBD1 (5 bases). V was trimmed by 2 bases and J by 4 bases, leaving 14 bases between them. Germline CDR1 reads LGHNA; CDR2 reads YSLEER. There are 15 residues in the CDR3. The CDR3 is CASSQPSGLRETQYF. The CDR3 nucleotides read TGCGCCAGCAGCCAACCATCAGGGTTAAGAGAGACCCAGTACTTC.

The chain uses TRBV19 and TRBJ1-5; 7 bases map to TRBD1. Germline V lookup: CDR1 LNHDA, CDR2 SQIVND (reference sequence). Trimming at V came to 4 bases and at J to 0 bases, leaving 3 bases not matched to a gene. The CDR3 has 15 residues. The CDR3 protein is CASSRDSNSNQPQHF. The CDR3 bases are TGTGCCAGTAGTAGGGACAGCAATAGCAATCAGCCCCAGCATTTT. The full variable domain, in which reference TRBV19 and TRBJ1-5 provide the parts outside the CDR3, is DGGITQSPKYLFRKEGQNVTLSCEQNLNHDAMYWYRQDPGQGLRLIYYSQIVNDFQKGDIAEGYSVSREKKESFPLTVTSAQKNPTAFYLCASSRDSNSNQPQHFGDGTRLSIL.

V and J are TRBV19 and TRBJ2-3, with 11 bases lining up with TRBD2. The germline CDR1 and CDR2 sequences are LNHDA and SQIVND (reference sequence). V shed 8 bases and J 0 bases; nucleotides not matched to a gene: 4. The CDR3 has 15 residues. The DNA of the CDR3 is TGTGCCAGTCGACTAGCGGGGCCTAGCACAGATACGCAGTATTTT. Its translation is CASRLAGPSTDTQYF.

The chain recombines TRBV11-1 with TRBJ2-5, with 13 bases identical to TRBD2. The CDR3 loop spans 15 amino acids. V lost 2 bases and J lost 5; bases outside the gene matches: 2. CDR1 is SGHAT, CDR2 FQDESV, per germline (reference sequence). The CDR3 DNA reads TGTGCCAGCAGCTTAATACTAGCGGGAGGGGAGACCCAGTACTTC. Translating it yields CASSLILAGGETQYF.

The CDR3 DNA reads TGTGCCAGCAGCTACTACCGGGACATCAACTATGGCTACACCTTC. Residues: CASSYYRDINYGYTF. This sequence joins TRBV7-8 and TRBJ1-2; TRBD1 is a possible D gene (6 bases). This CDR3 comprises 15 residues. Per the germline V gene, CDR1 is SGHVS and CDR2 is FQNEAQ. V lost 4 bases and J lost 2, with 14 bases in between.

This clone came up once. The chain couples TRBV27 to TRBJ2-1, with no clear D. There are 11 residues in the CDR3. V was pared by 7 bases and J by 6 bases, with 7 bases between. Per germline, CDR1 MNHEY and CDR2 SMNVEV (reference sequence). The CDR3, as DNA: TGTGCCAGCACCTCGGGCAATGAGCAGTTCTTC. The encoded protein is CASTSGNEQFF.

V gene TRBV19 combines with J gene TRBJ1-1; D remains unclear. Germline assignment: CDR1 LNHDA and CDR2 SQIVND (reference sequence). V dropped 7 bases and J dropped 4 bases, with 13 bases sitting between them. The CDR3 is 13 amino acids. The CDR3 protein is CASIPRVGTEAFF. CDR3 bases: TGTGCCAGTATCCCGAGGGTAGGCACTGAAGCTTTCTTT.

CDR3 loop: CASSVKETEQNTEAFF. In DNA, the CDR3 is TGTGCCAGCAGCGTAAAAGAGACGGAGCAGAACACTGAAGCTTTCTTT. J is TRBJ1-1 and V is TRBV7-9, with D hard to call. CDR1 is SEHNR, CDR2 FQNEAQ, per germline (reference sequence). Deletions cut 5 bases from V and 1 base from J, with 17 bases between. There are 16 residues in the CDR3. Full variable domain (missing parts from reference TRBV7-9 and TRBJ1-1): DTGVSQNPRHKITKRGQNVTFRCDPISEHNRLYWYRQTLGQGPEFLTYFQNEAQLEKSRLLSDRFSAERPKGSFSTLEIQRTEQGDSAMYLCASSVKETEQNTEAFFGQGTRLTVV.

The chain uses TRBV9 and TRBJ1-5, with 8 bases lining up with TRBD1. The CDR3 totals 15 residues. CDR1 and CDR2 (germline): SGDLS, YYNGEE. J gave up 4 bases and V 2 bases, and 5 bases lay outside the gene matches. CDR3 DNA: TGTGCCAGCAGCGTTGGGACAGGTGCTAATCAGCCCCAGCATTTT. Protein product: CASSVGTGANQPQHF. The variable domain in full, with the rest retrieved from reference TRBV9 and TRBJ1-5, is DSGVTQTPKHLITATGQRVTLRCSPRSGDLSVYWYQQSLDQGLQFLIQYYNGEERAKGNILERFSAQQFPDLHSELNLSSLELGDSALYFCASSVGTGANQPQHFGDGTRLSIL.

The rearrangement uses TRBV11-3 and TRBJ2-5, with 9 positions matching TRBD1. This CDR3 is 14 amino acids long. The junction had 7 bases not matched to a gene; V was cut back by 6 bases and J by 5 bases. Germline V gives CDR1 SGHNT, CDR2 YENEEA. In DNA, the CDR3 is TGTGCCAGCAGTCAACAGGGGGCGGTGGAGACCCAGTACTTC. This encodes CASSQQGAVETQYF.

About this clone: At one end, the junction sequence differs from germline, possibly due to a read error. The V and J genes are TRBV6-5 and TRBJ1-1, with unresolved D. CDR1 and CDR2 (germline): MNHEY, SVGAGI. The CDR3 has 13 amino acids. CDR3 DNA: TGTGCCAGCAGTAACTCACTAAACACTGAAGCTTTCTTT. Residues: CASSNSLNTEAFF.

The genes are TRBV5-1 and TRBJ2-7; 7 nucleotides align to TRBD1. Germline V gene sequence: CDR1 SGHRS, CDR2 YFSETQ. The V gene end was trimmed by 1 base and the J gene end by 1 base; junction bases not matched to a gene: 5. CDR3 length equals 15 residues. CDR3 region: CASSLRGGGSYEQYF. In DNA form, the CDR3 reads TGCGCCAGCAGCTTGAGAGGGGGCGGTTCCTACGAGCAGTACTTC.

This clone occurred many times. This rearrangement joins TRBV6-5 to TRBJ1-6; D unclear. The V gene lost 4 bases and the J gene lost 13 bases, with 11 bases spanning the gap. The germline CDR1 and CDR2 sequences are MNHEY and SVGAGI. The CDR3 covers 12 residues. The CDR3 protein is CASSLTAGPLHF. CDR3 nucleotide sequence: TGTGCCAGCAGTTTGACCGCCGGGCCCCTCCACTTT.

The chain couples TRBV11-2 to TRBJ1-5; no firm D call. Germline V gene data show CDR1 as SGHAT and CDR2 as FQNNGV. Deletions cut 0 bases from V and 6 bases from J, with 6 bases between. The CDR3 loop spans 13 amino acids. The CDR3: CASSLEGGQPQHF. The DNA of the CDR3 is TGTGCCAGCAGCTTAGAAGGAGGTCAGCCCCAGCATTTT.

The CDR3 sequence: CATSPGQGSHEQYF. In DNA form, the CDR3 reads TGTGCCACCAGTCCGGGACAGGGGAGCCACGAGCAGTACTTC. This sequence joins TRBV24-1 and TRBJ2-7, with 10 positions matching TRBD1. After removal of 6 bases from V and 5 bases from J, the junction contained 6 bases not matched to a gene. The CDR3 spans 14 residues. CDR1 and CDR2 (germline): KGHDR, SFDVKD.

The chain has TRBV11-2 and TRBJ2-1, with 16 positions matching TRBD2. J gave up 7 bases and V 4 bases, and 1 base lay outside the gene matches. Germline V gene sequence: CDR1 SGHAT, CDR2 FQNNGV. The CDR3 sequence is 15 residues long. CDR3 protein: CASSSGLAGGNEQFF. For the CDR3, the DNA is TGTGCCAGCAGCTCGGGACTAGCGGGGGGGAATGAGCAGTTCTTC.

The V and J genes are TRBV25-1 and TRBJ1-5, with 10 nucleotides matching TRBD1. V shed 3 bases and J 1 base; nucleotides not matched to a gene: 3. The CDR3 contains 16 residues. Germline CDR1 is MGHDK and CDR2 is SYGVNS. DNA of the CDR3: TGTGCCAGCAGTGACGGACAGGGGGTGAGCAATCAGCCCCAGCATTTT. This encodes CASSDGQGVSNQPQHF.

The V gene is TRBV6-2 or TRBV6-3, the J gene TRBJ2-6; no firm D call. Looked up from germline, CDR1 is MNHEY and CDR2 is SVGEGT. The V gene lost 5 bases and the J gene lost 0 bases, with 8 bases spanning the gap. CDR3 length: 15 residues. The CDR3 sequence is CASSTFLSGANVLTF. In DNA, the CDR3 is TGTGCCAGCAGTACTTTTCTCTCTGGGGCCAACGTCCTGACTTTC.

This clone appeared a few times. The chain couples TRBV7-9 to TRBJ1-1; 8 positions match TRBD1. J lost 0 bases, V lost 2 bases, and 8 bases had no gene match. This CDR3 has 17 amino acids. Germline CDR1 SEHNR, CDR2 FQNEAQ (reference sequence). CDR3 in DNA: TGTGCCAGCAGCTTATACGGACAGGGACTCATGAACACTGAAGCTTTCTTT. The encoded protein is CASSLYGQGLMNTEAFF.

A single count supports this clone. CDR3 sequence reads: CASSPQGTTNYGYTF. The CDR3, as DNA: TGTGCCAGCAGCCCCCAGGGGACTACTAACTATGGCTACACCTTC. The V call is TRBV7-9, the J call TRBJ1-2; a possible D gene is TRBD1 (6 bases). V gave up 5 bases and J gave up 0 bases, with 13 bases separating them. The CDR3 is made up of 15 amino acids. Germline lookup yields CDR1 SEHNR and CDR2 FQNEAQ (reference sequence).

DNA for the CDR3: TGTGCCAGCAGCCTCGGCAGGTACAATGAGCAGTTCTTC. Its protein is CASSLGRYNEQFF. The chain has TRBV7-3 and TRBJ2-1; no clear D. Germline CDR1 reads SGHTA; CDR2 reads FQGTGA. V dropped 5 bases and J dropped 4 bases, with 9 bases sitting between them. The CDR3 contains 13 residues.

V is TRBV4-2 and J is TRBJ2-4; TRBD1 matches at 11 bases. J was trimmed by 3 bases and V by 1 base; bases with no gene match: 2. The CDR3 loop spans 16 amino acids. The germline gives CDR1 LGHNA, CDR2 YNFKEQ. The CDR3 DNA reads as TGTGCCAGCAGCCAAGGGGGGACAGGGGGCAAAAACATTCAGTACTTC. This translates into CASSQGGTGGKNIQYF.